The 9 T cell receptor beta chains below come from one sample, sequenced in a study of blood T cells in healthy people across ages. Combining a sample-barcoded 5' primer with a J-beta primer mix, a second PCR ran for about 7 to 11 cycles. In TCRdb, the 5' RACE reads were re-called with MiXCR into one record per CDR3 protein. This table holds about 720,000 distinct CDR3 sequences, approximately 25% found once. This sample was also put to use in a study of T cells of mothers and their children.

The specimen was blood. The source of these receptors is a boy between 10 and 17 years old in good health.

This clonotype has a count of ten or more. The genes are TRBV6-1 and TRBJ2-2, with 9 bases fitting TRBD1. CDR1 and CDR2 (germline): MNHNS, SASEGT. V trimming: 8 bases; J trimming: 6 bases; junction bases outside the gene matches: 4. This CDR3 is built from 13 residues. CDR3: CASRTGAAGELFF. DNA for the CDR3: TGTGCCAGCCGGACAGGGGCTGCCGGGGAGCTGTTTTTT.

V gene TRBV7-9 combines with J gene TRBJ2-7; perhaps D is TRBD1 or TRBD2 (5 bases each). The CDR3 sequence is 14 residues long. Trimming cost V 5 bases and J 0 bases, with 11 bases left between them. Germline lookup yields CDR1 SEHNR and CDR2 FQNEAQ (reference sequence). The CDR3 DNA is TGTGCCAGCAGCCCGTGGGACGTCTCCTACGAGCAGTACTTC. It yields the protein CASSPWDVSYEQYF.

This sequence joins TRBV29-1 and TRBJ1-2; D gene unclear. The V end lost 1 base, the J end lost 3 bases, and 9 bases lay between the germline ends. CDR3 length: 13 amino acids. CDR1 is SQVTM, CDR2 ANQGSEA, per germline. CDR3 protein: CSVEGGYDYGYTF. The CDR3 nucleotides read TGCAGCGTTGAAGGGGGATATGACTATGGCTACACCTTC.

This clonotype was seen at least ten times. The chain combines TRBV7-9 with TRBJ2-7, with D perhaps matching TRBD2 (5 bases). The CDR3 totals 15 residues. The germline V and J ends were trimmed by 5 bases and 3 bases, with 17 bases remaining between them. CDR1 and CDR2 from the germline V gene are SEHNR and FQNEAQ (reference sequence). The CDR3 here is CASSPAAGGIYEQYF. As DNA, the CDR3 is TGTGCCAGCAGCCCTGCGGCCGGAGGTATCTACGAGCAGTACTTC.

This clonotype was detected a few times. This rearrangement joins TRBV6-5 to TRBJ1-2, with D unresolved. V lost 5 bases to trimming and J lost 8 bases, with 21 bases between them. Germline V gives CDR1 MNHEY, CDR2 SVGAGI. The CDR3 length is 15 residues. The CDR3 coding sequence is TGTGCCAGCAGTCCCCGCGGACCGGACGGGGTGGGCTACACCTTC. Amino acids: CASSPRGPDGVGYTF.

The V gene is TRBV6-5, the J gene TRBJ1-4, with D perhaps TRBD1 (5 bases). The germline gives CDR1 MNHEY, CDR2 SVGAGI. Trimming pared 5 bases from V and 0 bases from J, leaving 13 bases between. This CDR3 region has 16 residues. CDR3 sequence reads: CASSSSDTTTNEKLFF. The CDR3 nucleotides read TGTGCCAGCAGTAGCTCGGACACTACAACTAATGAAAAACTGTTTTTT.

CDR3 in amino acids: CSVETTGGTEAFF. The CDR3 DNA is TGCAGCGTTGAAACCACAGGGGGCACTGAAGCTTTCTTT. The chain is built from TRBV29-1 and TRBJ1-1, with 8 bases aligning to TRBD1. CDR1 and CDR2 (germline): SQVTM, ANQGSEA. The CDR3 length is 13 residues. V lost 2 bases and J lost 4; bases outside the gene matches: 3.

The chain joins TRBV7-3 to TRBJ2-3; TRBD2 matches 15 bases. CDR1 is SGHTA and CDR2 is FQGTGA in the germline V gene. There are 15 residues in the CDR3. Unmatched junction bases numbered 3, after V lost 5 bases and J lost 6 bases. The CDR3 loop is CASSAGLAGGDTQYF. CDR3 nucleotide sequence: TGTGCCAGCAGCGCCGGACTAGCGGGGGGGGATACGCAGTATTTT.

This clonotype has a handful of counts. This chain joins TRBV9 and TRBJ2-3; 10 bases are a match to TRBD2. Germline V gene lookup returns CDR1 SGDLS and CDR2 YYNGEE. V gave up 0 bases and J gave up 5 bases; unmatched junction bases: 9. The CDR3 consists of 17 residues. CDR3 amino acids: CASSVGSTSGIRDTQYF. CDR3 sequence (DNA): TGTGCCAGCAGCGTAGGCAGCACTAGCGGGATTCGAGATACGCAGTATTTT.